The clone carrying this T cell receptor beta chain was picked up a small number of times. At one end the junction does not follow the germline gene, possibly because of a read error. The data belong to a study of shared clonotypes between healthy human individuals. Once extracted for a subset, genomic DNA was divided evenly among several immunoSEQ plates. This table comes from immunoSEQ multiplex PCR, and its TCRdb copy is limited to in-frame clones, with some not included. The data show roughly 2 million clones, 85% to 95% seen once. The CDR3 consists of 11 residues. Per the germline V gene, CDR1 is GTSNPN and CDR2 is SVGIG (reference sequence).

The TCR sequence derives from a man younger than 35 in good health. Material for sequencing was naive CD4+ T cells sorted from blood. Subset here: CD45RA+ positively selected. The chain joins TRBV30 to TRBJ1-1, with no clear D. This CDR3 is CAWSVNIEAFF. For the CDR3, the DNA is TGTGCCTGGAGTGTGAACATTGAAGCTTTCTTT.